This T cell receptor (beta chain) was observed in a study of T cell clusters in autoimmune cytopenias. Findings of the study overall: Clustering suggested that physiological T cell clusters were missing in primary autoimmune cytopenia patients. Healthy donors had about 2.8-fold more exclusive TRB clusters than active autoimmune hepatitis patients. TRB repertoire shifts in secondary cytopenia and chronic lymphocytic leukemia mostly reflected lymphoma, not autoimmunity.

Approximately 40,000 genome equivalents of blood DNA were amplified for TRB. TRB was amplified by touch-down multiplex PCR, primer pools A and B combined. Reanalyzing the multiplex PCR reads, TCRdb keeps one entry per CDR3 protein, without DNA. The sample totals over 10,000 distinct CDR3 sequences. About this clonotype: No antigen is known for it.

Germline CDR1 reads GTSNPN; CDR2 reads SVGIG (reference sequence). This CDR3 comprises 15 residues. Sequenced material: peripheral blood. V is TRBV30 and J is TRBJ1-3. This receptor was obtained from a human donor with an autoimmune cytopenia or autoimmune hepatitis (not recorded which). CDR3 sequence: CAWSEWHLSGNTIYF. Full variable domain (outside the CDR3, taken from reference TRBV30 and TRBJ1-3): SQTIHQWPATLVQPVGSPLSLECTVEGTSNPNLYWYRQAAGRGLQLLFYSVGIGQISSEVPQNLSASRPQDRQFILSSKKLLLSDSGFYLCAWSEWHLSGNTIYFGEGSWLTVV.